The present T cell receptor (beta chain) was sequenced within a study of siplizumab effects on memory and regulatory T cells. Here immunoSEQ multiplex PCR was the method, and the copy in TCRdb shows in-frame clones only, minus some. Seen here are tens of thousands of clones, 95% to 98% observed once, and the top ten hold around 0.6%. CDR3 length: 14 amino acids. CDR1 is SGHTA, CDR2 FQGTGA, per germline. Trimming cost V 2 bases and J 5 bases, with 7 bases left between them. Sequenced sample: naive CD4+ T cells sorted from blood. This chain links TRBV7-3 with TRBJ1-6, with D hard to call. The sequence derives from a human donor in good health. The CDR3 sequence: CASSLGADNSPLHF. The CDR3 nucleotides are TGTGCCAGCAGCTTAGGCGCGGATAATTCACCCCTCCACTTT.